The clone carrying this T cell receptor beta chain was detected only once. The table came from immunoSEQ multiplex PCR; TCRdb's copy has only in-frame clones and leaves some out. The sample carries some 93,000 clones, 75% to 95% recorded once. This sample stems from a study of T cell changes during pregnancy in multiple sclerosis. CDR3 length equals 16 residues. The trim removed 6 bases at V and 4 bases at J, leaving 13 bases unmatched. CDR1 is MGHRA and CDR2 is YSYEKL in the germline V gene. The source is a female donor in good health, enrolled as a control in a pregnancy study. The input for sequencing was peripheral blood, taken after pregnancy. V and J are TRBV4-1 and TRBJ2-3; 7 positions match TRBD1. The CDR3 region is CASRKGAGAIADTQYF. CDR3 DNA: TGCGCCAGCAGGAAGGGGGCAGGGGCTATAGCAGATACGCAGTATTTT.